These T cell receptor beta chains were read from a single sample in a study of blood T cell repertoires in COVID-19. Libraries were prepared by immunoSEQ multiplex PCR; TCRdb keeps only in-frame clonotypes and omits some of them. The sample consists of fewer than 200,000 clones, roughly 87% of them appearing once. The sample taken for sequencing was peripheral blood. Receptors originate from a woman in her 70s with COVID-19, enrolled during active disease. CDR3s include the opening cysteine and the closing phenylalanine or tryptophan. D genes are given only for firm matches. Only part of the rows carry a size: once, few, many, or a class if the clone is expanded.

j_gene	v_gene	d_gene	abundance	CDR3aa	CDR3nt
TRBJ1-3	TRBV6-5	TRBD1	-	CASRRGAEGNTIYF	TGTGCCAGCCGCAGGGGGGCTGAAGGAAACACCATATATTTT
TRBJ1-1	TRBV5-3	-	-	CARSPPSDTEAFF	TGTGCCAGAAGCCCACCTTCGGACACTGAAGCTTTCTTT
TRBJ2-1	TRBV5-1	-	-	CASMRVSGRDNEQFF	TGCGCCAGCATGCGCGTCAGCGGGCGAGACAATGAGCAGTTCTTC
TRBJ2-1	TRBV7-9	-	-	CASSRVMQGGPVYNEQFF	TGTGCCAGCAGCCGAGTAATGCAGGGGGGCCCTGTGTACAATGAGCAGTTCTTC
TRBJ2-3	TRBV7-8	-	-	CASSPSRGRTDTQYF	TGTGCCAGCAGTCCCTCAAGGGGGAGAACAGATACGCAGTATTTT
TRBJ1-3	TRBV5-4	TRBD1	-	CASSMTGGDTIYF	TGTGCCAGCAGCATGACAGGGGGAGACACCATATATTTT
TRBJ1-1	TRBV10-1	TRBD1	few	CASSEYPTGEYTEAFF	TGCGCCAGCAGTGAGTACCCGACAGGGGAATACACTGAAGCTTTCTTT
TRBJ2-7	TRBV24-1	TRBD2	-	CATSDAGVGEQYF	TGTGCCACCAGTGATGCGGGGGTTGGGGAGCAGTACTTC
TRBJ2-5	TRBV9	TRBD2	-	CASSFTTGGETQYF	TGTGCCAGCAGCTTTACGACGGGGGGGGAGACCCAGTACTTC
TRBJ1-1	TRBV11-2	TRBD1	-	CASSLTGTGGTYGTEAFF	TGTGCCAGCAGCTTGACCGGGACAGGGGGGACTTATGGCACTGAAGCTTTCTTT
TRBJ2-7	TRBV2	-	-	CASKDRDNTYEQYF	TGTGCCAGCAAGGATAGGGACAACACCTACGAGCAGTACTTC
TRBJ2-3	TRBV11-3	-	-	CASSLRGREGTDTQYF	TGTGCCAGCAGCTTGCGGGGGCGGGAAGGCACAGATACGCAGTATTTT
TRBJ1-1	TRBV6-6	-	-	CASSYGDITTEAFF	TGTGCCAGCAGTTACGGGGACATTACCACTGAAGCTTTCTTT
TRBJ2-1	TRBV5-4	-	-	CASSLDSPSYNEQFF	TGTGCCAGCAGCTTGGACAGCCCTTCCTACAATGAGCAGTTCTTC
TRBJ1-4	TRBV7-9	TRBD1	few	CASSLGRTGEEKLFF	TGTGCCAGCAGCTTAGGACGGACAGGGGAAGAAAAACTGTTTTTT
TRBJ2-7	TRBV3-1/TRBV3-2	TRBD2	-	CASSFQTPGLAFSYEQYF	TGTGCCAGCAGCTTCCAGACCCCGGGACTAGCCTTCTCCTACGAGCAGTACTTC
TRBJ2-1	TRBV4-1	TRBD2	-	CASSPGTSGSLKEQFF	TGCGCCAGCAGCCCGGGGACTAGCGGGAGCCTCAAAGAGCAGTTCTTC
TRBJ2-2	TRBV28	-	-	CASISGNSGELFF	TGTGCCAGCATCTCAGGGAACAGCGGGGAGCTGTTTTTT
TRBJ2-3	TRBV20-1	-	-	CSASPDPSTITDTQYF	TGCAGTGCTAGTCCCGATCCTAGCACAATCACAGATACGCAGTATTTT
TRBJ2-2	TRBV7-2	-	-	CASSLNRATGELFF	TGTGCCAGCAGCTTAAACAGGGCCACCGGGGAGCTGTTTTTT
TRBJ1-1	TRBV18	TRBD1	few	CASSLGQEPGTEAFF	TGTGCCAGCTCCCTCGGACAGGAGCCGGGGACTGAAGCTTTCTTT
TRBJ2-1	TRBV6-5	TRBD2	-	CASSYLAGRLHNEQFF	TGTGCCAGCAGTTATCTAGCGGGCCGGCTTCACAATGAGCAGTTCTTC
TRBJ1-2	TRBV11-2	TRBD1	-	CASSTSPGGTGGENYGYTF	TGTGCCAGCAGCACCTCCCCCGGGGGGACAGGGGGCGAGAACTATGGCTACACCTTC